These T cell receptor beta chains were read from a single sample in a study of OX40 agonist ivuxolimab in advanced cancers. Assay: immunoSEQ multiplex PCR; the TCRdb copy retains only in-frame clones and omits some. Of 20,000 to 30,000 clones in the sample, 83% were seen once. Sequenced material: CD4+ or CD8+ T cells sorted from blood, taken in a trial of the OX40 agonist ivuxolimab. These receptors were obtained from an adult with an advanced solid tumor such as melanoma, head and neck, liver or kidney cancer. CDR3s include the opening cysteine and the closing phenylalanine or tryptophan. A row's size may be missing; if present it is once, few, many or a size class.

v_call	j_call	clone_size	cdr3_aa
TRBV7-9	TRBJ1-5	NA	CASSLRGQPQHF
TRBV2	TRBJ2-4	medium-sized	CASTEGRVDRVRPTWYF
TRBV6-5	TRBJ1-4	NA	CASRRGVANEKLFF
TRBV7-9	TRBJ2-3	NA	CASQPSWDTQYF
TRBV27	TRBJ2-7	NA	CASSLSASGGYEQYF
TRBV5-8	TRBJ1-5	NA	CASSLAGNQPQHF
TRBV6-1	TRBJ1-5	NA	CASSGNYGVGAHQPQHF
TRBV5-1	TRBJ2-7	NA	CASIGDSSYEQYF
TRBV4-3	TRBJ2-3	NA	CASSRGWQTTDTQYF
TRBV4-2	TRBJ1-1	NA	CASSQEGQGVTEAFF